Shown below are 25 T cell receptor beta chains from a single sample sequenced in a study of T cell clonotyping in hematopoietic cell transplantation. The data were produced by immunoSEQ multiplex PCR, yet TCRdb's version contains in-frame clones alone and is incomplete. The sample records nearly 5,500 clones, around 78% being singletons. Source: peripheral blood mononuclear cells, taken 30 days after allogeneic stem cell transplant. The receptors were gathered from a male patient aged 55 to 69 who had an allogeneic stem cell transplant from an unrelated donor, so the T cells may come from the graft donor. Some clones in this sample may be carry-over from other donors' samples.

This clone was seen only a few times. This rearrangement joins TRBV5-1 to TRBJ1-1, with D uncertain. V was shortened by 0 bases and J by 0 bases, with 6 bases between the two germline ends. This CDR3 comprises 14 residues. Per the germline V gene, CDR1 is SGHRS and CDR2 is YFSETQ. Here the CDR3 reads CASSLVSLNTEAFF. As DNA, the CDR3 is TGCGCCAGCAGCTTGGTCTCCTTGAACACTGAAGCTTTCTTT.

J is TRBJ2-1 and V is TRBV7-8; tentative D call: TRBD2 (6 bases). V was pared by 5 bases and J by 3 bases, with 14 bases between. Germline V lookup: CDR1 SGHVS, CDR2 FQNEAQ. There are 15 residues in the CDR3. The CDR3 bases are TGTGCCAGCAGCCCCGGGGGTCTCGTCTACAATGAGCAGTTCTTC. Protein: CASSPGGLVYNEQFF.

The chain couples TRBV2 to TRBJ1-1; 9 bases are shared with TRBD1. The CDR3 is 14 amino acids. The germline CDR1 and CDR2 sequences are SNHLY and FYNNEI. Losses at the gene ends were 4 bases for V and 5 bases for J; bases not matched to a gene: 5. The CDR3 reads CASSVTGGSTEAFF. CDR3 DNA sequence: TGTGCCAGCAGTGTCACAGGGGGCTCGACTGAAGCTTTCTTT.

Only one count was recorded for this clone. This rearrangement joins TRBV7-8 to TRBJ2-2; D remains ambiguous. CDR3 length: 12 amino acids. V was pared by 4 bases and J by 0 bases, with 0 bases between. The germline CDR1 and CDR2 sequences are SGHVS and FQNEAQ. The CDR3 protein is CASSSNTGELFF. The CDR3 bases are TGTGCCAGCAGCTCGAACACCGGGGAGCTGTTTTTT.

This clone was recorded only once. The V call is TRBV27, the J call TRBJ1-2, with 10 nucleotides matching TRBD1. The CDR3 is made up of 13 amino acids. J lost 9 bases, V lost 1 base, and 2 bases had no gene match. From germline, CDR1 is MNHEY and CDR2 SMNVEV (reference sequence). CDR3 sequence reads: CASSLWDRGSYTF. The CDR3 bases are TGTGCCAGCAGTTTATGGGACAGGGGAAGCTACACCTTC.

The V gene is TRBV1, the J gene TRBJ1-2; the tabulated D call, TRBD1, remains unverified against the DNA. TRBV1 is a pseudogene segment. This CDR3 is 17 amino acids long. This CDR3 reads CTSSHPPGQPRSYGYTF. The CDR3 bases are TGCACCAGCAGCCATCCCCCGGGACAGCCAAGGTCCTATGGCTACACCTTC.

This chain connects TRBV2 to TRBJ1-3, with D uncertain. This CDR3 is 13 amino acids long. V was pared by 8 bases and J by 7 bases, with 15 bases between. Germline values: CDR1 SNHLY, CDR2 FYNNEI. The CDR3 sequence: CASGQEAGNTIYF. CDR3 bases: TGTGCCAGCGGTCAGGAGGCCGGGAACACCATATATTTT.

The chain is built from TRBV11-2 and TRBJ1-1; the D gene is possibly TRBD1 (5 bases). The CDR3 spans 13 residues. Germline CDR1 is SGHAT and CDR2 is FQNNGV. The ends were cut back, 0 bases at V and 6 bases at J, with 8 bases in the middle. The DNA for the CDR3 is TGTGCCAGCAGCTTAGAACGGGGGGCTGAAGCTTTCTTT. It encodes CASSLERGAEAFF.

This chain connects TRBV28 to TRBJ1-6, with D hard to call. Germline V lookup: CDR1 MDHEN, CDR2 SYDVKM. This CDR3 has 17 amino acids. The V end lost 3 bases, the J end lost 4 bases, and 16 bases lay between the germline ends. The CDR3 DNA reads as TGTGCCAGCAGTTTTGAGCCACGAGGACGGTATAATTCACCCCTCCACTTT. Amino acids: CASSFEPRGRYNSPLHF.

The chain joins TRBV30 to TRBJ1-2; 8 nucleotides agree with TRBD1. Germline V gives CDR1 GTSNPN, CDR2 SVGIG (reference sequence). Trimming removed 4 bases from V and 4 bases from J; junction bases left unmatched: 8. The CDR3 runs 14 residues. CDR3 DNA sequence: TGTGCCTGGATTGGACAGGGTGGCATCTATGGCTACACCTTC. Its translation: CAWIGQGGIYGYTF.

This clone appeared a single time. The chain recombines TRBV7-9 with TRBJ1-1; D ambiguous. This CDR3 has 11 amino acids. Germline loops: CDR1 SEHNR, CDR2 FQNEAQ (reference sequence). Deletions cut 5 bases from V and 8 bases from J, with 9 bases between. The CDR3 DNA reads TGTGCCAGCAGCATTCCCACGGAAGCTTTCTTT. It encodes CASSIPTEAFF.

The chain couples TRBV5-4 to TRBJ1-2; 8 positions agree with TRBD1. J gave up 4 bases and V 4 bases, and 9 bases lay outside the gene matches. Germline values: CDR1 SGHNT, CDR2 YYREEE (reference sequence). The CDR3 consists of 15 residues. CDR3 sequence (DNA): TGTGCCAGCAGCAGGCAGACAGGGGATCTCTATGGCTACACCTTC. Protein sequence: CASSRQTGDLYGYTF. Full variable domain (rest looked up from reference TRBV5-4 and TRBJ1-2): ETGVTQSPTHLIKTRGQQVTLRCSSQSGHNTVSWYQQALGQGPQFIFQYYREEENGRGNFPPRFSGLQFPNYSSELNVNALELDDSALYLCASSRQTGDLYGYTFGSGTRLTVV.

The chain carries TRBV6-5 and TRBJ1-1; D perhaps matches TRBD1 (6 bases). V was pared by 6 bases and J by 2 bases, with 16 bases between. CDR1 and CDR2 from the germline V gene are MNHEY and SVGAGI. The CDR3 is 15 amino acids. In DNA, the CDR3 is TGTGCCAGCAGGGAAACCGACAGGCTAAACACTGAAGCTTTCTTT. Protein: CASRETDRLNTEAFF.

The V gene is TRBV25-1, the J gene TRBJ1-1, with TRBD1 as a possible D gene (5 bases). Germline assignment: CDR1 MGHDK and CDR2 SYGVNS. This CDR3 contains 13 residues. Trimming took 4 bases from V and 6 from J, leaving 12 bases between them. CDR3 loop: CASSGLGGPEAFF. For the CDR3, the DNA is TGTGCCAGCAGTGGGCTCGGGGGTCCTGAAGCTTTCTTT.

The V call is TRBV7-9, the J call TRBJ2-7, with TRBD2 matching over 9 bases. CDR3 length: 17 amino acids. The V segment lost 5 bases and the J segment 2 bases; nucleotides outside the gene matches: 13. Germline CDR1 is SEHNR and CDR2 is FQNEAQ (reference sequence). The CDR3 region has the DNA TGTGCCAGCAGCCCGTCGACCGGCGGGAGGGCCCCCTACGAGCAGTACTTC. This translates into CASSPSTGGRAPYEQYF.

V gene TRBV7-3 combines with J gene TRBJ1-1, with D hard to call. From germline, CDR1 is SGHTA and CDR2 FQGTGA. The CDR3 totals 15 residues. Trimming removed 3 bases at V and 4 bases at J, with 15 bases between. The CDR3 spells CASSFQASGGTEAFF. The CDR3 DNA reads TGTGCCAGCAGCTTTCAAGCCTCGGGTGGCACTGAAGCTTTCTTT.

The chain couples TRBV30 to TRBJ1-2; D uncertain. The CDR3 has 15 residues. Per the germline V gene, CDR1 is GTSNPN and CDR2 is SVGIG (reference sequence). V gave up 4 bases and J gave up 4 bases, with 19 bases separating them. In DNA form, the CDR3 reads TGTGCCTGGATGTTCAGGACGGCGACCGGCTATGGCTACACCTTC. It encodes CAWMFRTATGYGYTF.

This rearrangement joins TRBV2 to TRBJ1-1, with D maybe TRBD1 (6 bases). The CDR3 covers 14 residues. Per germline, CDR1 SNHLY and CDR2 FYNNEI. Trimming removed 6 bases at V and 0 bases at J, with 11 bases between. This CDR3 is CASRATGLNTEAFF. In DNA form, the CDR3 reads TGTGCCAGCAGGGCGACAGGATTGAACACTGAAGCTTTCTTT.

This chain joins TRBV4-1 and TRBJ2-1, with D perhaps matching TRBD2 (6 bases). V lost 5 bases and J 5 bases, leaving 13 bases between the germline ends. This CDR3 region has 14 residues. Germline lookup yields CDR1 MGHRA and CDR2 YSYEKL. The CDR3 loop is CASSSGLSNNEQFF. For the CDR3, the DNA is TGCGCCAGCAGCTCGGGACTCTCAAACAATGAGCAGTTCTTC.

This chain joins TRBV7-2 and TRBJ1-1; no reliable D call. Trimming removed 2 bases from V and 1 base from J, with 8 bases in between. Germline values: CDR1 SGHTA, CDR2 FQGNSA. This CDR3 is built from 14 residues. The CDR3 reads CASSLYAENTEAFF. The CDR3 DNA sequence: TGTGCCAGCAGCTTATATGCGGAGAACACTGAAGCTTTCTTT.

The chain combines TRBV11-2 with TRBJ2-3; 8 bases fit TRBD1. The CDR3 consists of 15 residues. The germline CDR1 and CDR2 sequences are SGHAT and FQNNGV. V gave up 6 bases and J gave up 1 base; unmatched junction bases: 6. For the CDR3, the DNA is TGTGCCAGCAGTTCGGGACAGGCCCGCACAGATACGCAGTATTTT. Encoded protein: CASSSGQARTDTQYF. Looking up the rest from reference TRBV11-2 and TRBJ2-3 gives the full variable domain: EAGVAQSPRYKIIEKRQSVAFWCNPISGHATLYWYQQILGQGPKLLIQFQNNGVVDDSQLPKDRFSAERLKGVDSTLKIQPAKLEDSAVYLCASSSGQARTDTQYFGPGTRLTVL.

The chain combines TRBV2 with TRBJ2-3; possibly TRBD2 for D (5 bases). The CDR3 extends over 12 amino acids. Trimming pared 2 bases from V and 6 bases from J, leaving 6 bases between. Germline V gives CDR1 SNHLY, CDR2 FYNNEI. As DNA, the CDR3 is TGTGCCAGCAGTGAATTAGCGGATACGCAGTATTTT. Translation: CASSELADTQYF. The full variable domain, completed using reference TRBV2 and TRBJ2-3, is EPEVTQTPSHQVTQMGQEVILRCVPISNHLYFYWYRQILGQKVEFLVSFYNNEISEKSEIFDDQFSVERPDGSNFTLKIRSTKLEDSAMYFCASSELADTQYFGPGTRLTVL.

This chain connects TRBV2 to TRBJ2-7; unclear D gene. The CDR3 consists of 10 residues. Germline values: CDR1 SNHLY, CDR2 FYNNEI. Trimming removed 4 bases from V and 3 bases from J, with 1 base in between. The CDR3 bases are TGTGCCAGCAGTGTCTACGAGCAGTACTTC. Translation: CASSVYEQYF.

This rearrangement joins TRBV27 to TRBJ1-2; the D gene is possibly TRBD1 (5 bases). Between the trimmed V and J ends, which lost 4 bases and 8 bases, there was a span of 29 bases. The CDR3 sequence is 18 residues long. Germline V gives CDR1 MNHEY, CDR2 SMNVEV (reference sequence). The CDR3 reads CASSSLNAIYTGGGGYTF. CDR3 coding DNA: TGTGCCAGCAGTTCCCTCAACGCCATATATACCGGGGGGGGAGGCTACACCTTC.

This clone was observed once. The V and J genes are TRBV5-5 and TRBJ2-7; D gene ambiguous. The CDR3 is 11 residues long. Germline V gene data show CDR1 as SGHKS and CDR2 as YYEKEE (reference sequence). V was pared by 0 bases and J by 8 bases, with 6 bases between. The CDR3 loop reads CASSLGTQQYF. DNA for the CDR3: TGTGCCAGCAGCTTGGGAACTCAGCAGTACTTC. The full variable domain, in which reference TRBV5-5 and TRBJ2-7 provide the parts outside the CDR3, is DAGVTQSPTHLIKTRGQQVTLRCSPISGHKSVSWYQQVLGQGPQFIFQYYEKEERGRGNFPDRFSARQFPNYSSELNVNALLLGDSALYLCASSLGTQQYFGPGTRLTVT.